This TCR beta chain came from a study of blood T cell repertoires in COVID-19. For the study at large: Specimens from acute and convalescent COVID-19 originated in the United States, Italy and Spain. The cDNA or gDNA used as material had been derived from T cells, B-cell-depleted T cells, or PBMCs.

Profiling relied on immunoSEQ multiplex PCR, and the TCRdb table lists in-frame clones only, not all of them. This sample has tens of thousands of clones, with about 88% found just once. The CDR3 sequence is 13 residues long. Germline CDR1 is SGHRS and CDR2 is YFSETQ. V lost 3 bases, J lost 3 bases, and 6 bases lay in between. The sample comprised peripheral blood. The TCR was taken from a man between 60 and 70 years old with acute or convalescent COVID-19. The chain employs TRBV5-1 and TRBJ2-2, with D uncertain. Here the CDR3 DNA reads TGCGCCAGCAGCTCACAAGACACCGGGGAGCTGTTTTTT. It specifies CASSSQDTGELFF.